This is a list of T cell receptor beta chains from one sample in a study of T cell repertoires in cytomegalovirus infection. TCRdb reprocessed the reads via MiXCR and lists one record per CDR3 protein. Seen here are around 340,000 distinct CDR3 sequences, roughly 29% observed once, and the top ten hold 20%. What these receptors recognize is not known. The sample here was cultured PBMCs, taken from culture after CMV antigen stimulation. These TCRs come from a human donor in good health (CMV status not recorded). Some clones in this sample may be carry-over from other donors' samples. Both conserved end residues are part of each CDR3. D genes are given only for firm matches. A row's size may be missing; if present it is once, few, many or a size class.

TRBJ2-7,TRBV6-2/TRBV6-3,many,TRBD1,CASSKLRDRPYEQYF,TGTGCCAGCAGTAAACTCCGGGACAGACCCTACGAGCAGTACTTC
TRBJ2-1,TRBV5-1,-,TRBD2,CASSLESGSWNEQFF,TGCGCCAGCAGCTTGGAAAGCGGGAGTTGGAATGAGCAGTTCTTC
TRBJ2-4,TRBV19,few,TRBD2,CASSMTSGGENIQYF,TGTGCCAGTAGTATGACTAGCGGGGGGGAAAACATTCAGTACTTC
TRBJ1-1,TRBV2,-,-,CASSVLGKNTEAFF,TGTGCCAGCAGTGTCTTAGGGAAGAACACTGAAGCTTTCTTT
TRBJ1-2,TRBV19,many,TRBD1,CASSLRTGWENYGYTF,TGTGCCAGTAGTCTGCGGACAGGGTGGGAGAATTATGGCTACACCTTC
TRBJ1-1,TRBV5-5,-,TRBD1,CASSARTGRNTEAFF,TGTGCCAGCAGCGCCCGGACAGGGCGGAACACTGAAGCTTTCTTT
TRBJ2-3,TRBV7-3,few,-,CASSDTTGSTDTQYF,TGTGCCAGCAGCGACACGACTGGTAGCACAGATACGCAGTATTTT
TRBJ1-1,TRBV7-6,-,TRBD1,CASRPLQGGTEAFF,TGTGCCAGCAGACCGTTGCAGGGGGGCACTGAAGCTTTCTTT
TRBJ1-5,TRBV28,many,TRBD1,CASSLPVGGGMEPQHF,TGTGCCAGCAGTTTACCGGTCGGAGGGGGCATGGAGCCCCAGCATTTT
TRBJ2-3,TRBV6-1,-,-,CASFEGDTQYF,TGTGCCAGCTTCGAGGGGGATACGCAGTATTTT
TRBJ2-7,TRBV5-8,many,-,CASSLGGWTYEQYF,TGTGCCAGCAGCCTGGGGGGCTGGACCTACGAGCAGTACTTC
TRBJ1-5,TRBV15,once,TRBD1,CATSSSDRDNQPQHF,TGTGCCACCAGCAGCTCGGACAGGGACAATCAGCCCCAGCATTTT
TRBJ2-2,TRBV7-8,many,-,CASSRRIRRTPGELFF,TGTGCCAGCAGCCGTCGGATCCGGAGGACCCCCGGGGAGCTGTTTTTT
TRBJ2-5,TRBV28,-,-,CASSLSSHF,TGTGCCAGCAGTTTAAGCTCCCACTTC
TRBJ2-4,TRBV27,few,TRBD1,CASSFVRVGGGKNIQYF,TGTGCCAGCAGTTTCGTCCGAGTAGGGGGCGGCAAAAACATTCAGTACTTC
TRBJ2-3,TRBV12-3/TRBV12-4,few,-,CASSLNPGVQDTQYF,TGTGCCAGCAGTTTAAACCCAGGCGTGCAGGATACGCAGTATTTT
TRBJ2-3,TRBV7-6,-,TRBD1,CASSFLGQGAADTQYF,TGTGCCAGCAGCTTCCTCGGACAGGGGGCAGCAGATACGCAGTATTTT
TRBJ1-2,TRBV12-3/TRBV12-4,few,-,CASTNREESYGYTF,TGTGCCAGCACCAACAGGGAAGAGAGCTATGGCTACACCTTC
TRBJ2-7,TRBV7-6,few,-,CASSYREAGVYEQYF,TGTGCCAGCAGCTATAGGGAGGCAGGGGTCTACGAGCAGTACTTC
TRBJ2-5,TRBV19,-,TRBD2,CASSIMGLAGEETQYF,TGTGCCAGTAGTATAATGGGGCTAGCGGGGGAAGAGACCCAGTACTTC
TRBJ1-1,TRBV7-6,-,-,CASSLGRWNTEAFF,TGTGCCAGCAGCTTAGGGCGGTGGAACACTGAAGCTTTCTTT
TRBJ2-3,TRBV10-3,few,TRBD2,CAISATSGGAADTQYF,TGTGCCATCAGTGCGACTAGCGGGGGGGCAGCAGATACGCAGTATTTT
TRBJ1-2,TRBV7-6,-,-,CASSDGGGLNGYTF,TGTGCCAGCAGCGACGGCGGGGGCCTAAATGGCTACACCTTC
TRBJ2-5,TRBV7-3,few,TRBD2,CASSLRAGGETQYF,TGTGCCAGCAGCTTACGGGCGGGAGGGGAGACCCAGTACTTC
TRBJ2-5,TRBV11-2,few,-,CASSLPPGLKREETQYF,TGTGCCAGCAGCTTACCACCAGGGCTCAAAAGGGAAGAGACCCAGTACTTC
TRBJ1-1,TRBV7-2,many,-,CASSLAGWDTEAFF,TGTGCCAGCAGCTTAGCCGGGTGGGACACTGAAGCTTTCTTT
TRBJ1-2,TRBV27,few,-,CASSRRGGLTNYGYTF,TGTGCCAGCAGCCGGAGGGGGGGTCTAACTAACTATGGCTACACCTTC
TRBJ2-1,TRBV7-3,-,TRBD2,CASSLGGTSGYNEQFF,TGTGCCAGCAGCTTAGGTGGGACTAGCGGCTACAATGAGCAGTTCTTC
TRBJ2-3,TRBV5-1,few,-,CASSLGLGQSTADTQYF,TGCGCCAGCAGCTTGGGTCTCGGACAGAGTACCGCAGATACGCAGTATTTT